This record covers a single TCR beta chain. The antigen is undetermined. TCRdb reprocessed the 5' RACE reads and reports one entry per CDR3 protein, with no DNA. The sample table includes 400,000 to 500,000 distinct CDR3 sequences. The data originate from a study of monozygotic twins with inflammatory bowel disease. Study-level points and caveats: IBD patients shared fewer clonotypes with other individuals than healthy twins, especially patients with disease activity signs.

The template was total RNA from whole blood, with no T cell sorting. Germline loops: CDR1 SGHRS, CDR2 YFSETQ. This CDR3 has 17 amino acids. The chain is built from TRBV5-1 and TRBJ2-2. Input material: blood. The source of this sequence is a human donor with ulcerative colitis or Crohn's disease, or a healthy co-twin of an affected twin (not recorded which). CDR3 sequence: CASSPRRETANTGELFF. Combining the CDR3 with reference TRBV5-1 and TRBJ2-2 gives the whole variable domain KAGVTQTPRYLIKTRGQQVTLSCSPISGHRSVSWYQQTPGQGLQFLFEYFSETQRNKGNFPGRFSGRQFSNSRSEMNVSTLELGDSALYLCASSPRRETANTGELFFGEGSRLTVL.